This T cell receptor beta chain was sequenced for a study of cytomegalovirus exposure and HLA in healthy donors. Across the study: Most genotyped donors, about four fifths of about 400, had Caucasian-associated genetic ancestry. Points from the study as a whole: When a later analysis was performed, an Asian-associated ancestry cluster reportedly had fewer N-insertions than the roughly 700-donor mean. Upon later analysis, HLA-associated TCR beta chains proved more clonally expanded than other, equally common chains. For cytomegalovirus status, the classifier reportedly gave diagnoses with high specificity and sensitivity.

Points on this clone: Its cognate antigen is unknown.

PCR was performed using 60 Vbeta and 13 Jbeta primers. Generated by immunoSEQ multiplex PCR, the TCRdb table keeps only in-frame clones and is missing some. The repertoire includes around 85,000 clones, roughly three quarters of them detected once, and around 25% sits in the top ten. Germline-derived CDR1 and CDR2 are SGDLS and YYNGEE. Trimming shortened V by 3 bases and J by 11 bases, and 17 bases separated the two germline ends. The CDR3 is 13 amino acids. This sequence joins TRBV9 and TRBJ1-1, with D perhaps TRBD1 (6 bases). The receptor was isolated from a woman aged 45-65 years in good health and CMV-seropositive. The sample was PBMCs. CDR3: CASSGPNRVGAFF. The CDR3 DNA is TGTGCCAGCAGCGGACCGAACAGGGTAGGCGCTTTCTTT.